The entry below describes one T cell receptor (beta chain). Clones were read by immunoSEQ multiplex PCR, and TCRdb kept only the in-frame ones, dropping some. The sample records about 300,000 clones, roughly 91% being singletons. This record belongs to a study of blood T cell repertoires in COVID-19. Germline V CDR1 and CDR2: MNHEY, SVGEGT. This CDR3 has 16 amino acids. The V gene lost 0 bases and the J gene lost 2 bases, with 13 bases spanning the gap. The V call is TRBV6-2 or TRBV6-3, the J call TRBJ1-2; TRBD1 is a possible D gene (5 bases). The TCR sequence derives from a young woman with COVID-19, enrolled during active disease. The sample taken for sequencing was peripheral blood. In nucleotides, the CDR3 is TGTGCCAGCAGTTACTCGACACGACAGTCCAACTATGGCTACACCTTC. It encodes CASSYSTRQSNYGYTF.